The 11 T cell receptor beta chains in this list originate from one sample, sequenced in a study of OX40 agonist ivuxolimab in advanced cancers. This table comes from immunoSEQ multiplex PCR, and its TCRdb copy is limited to in-frame clones, with some not included. The sample contains just over 20,000 clones, 76% of which appear only once. The sample in question was CD4+ or CD8+ T cells sorted from blood, obtained in a trial of the OX40 agonist ivuxolimab. The receptor set was obtained from an adult with an advanced solid tumor such as melanoma, head and neck, liver or kidney cancer.

This clone was detected a few times. The V call is TRBV7-2, the J call TRBJ2-1; D is possibly TRBD2 (6 bases). Trimming shortened V by 1 base and J by 1 base, and 11 bases separated the two germline ends. This CDR3 has 16 residues. Germline V lookup: CDR1 SGHTA, CDR2 FQGNSA. CDR3 in amino acids: CASSLGGGASYNEQFF. CDR3 bases: TGTGCCAGCAGCTTAGGCGGCGGGGCGTCCTACAATGAGCAGTTCTTC. Using reference TRBV7-2 and TRBJ2-1 for the parts outside the CDR3, the full variable domain is GAGVSQSPSNKVTEKGKDVELRCDPISGHTALYWYRQSLGQGLEFLIYFQGNSAPDKSGLPSDRFSAERTGGSVSTLTIQRTQQEDSAVYLCASSLGGGASYNEQFFGPGTRLTVL.

The rearrangement links TRBV6-6 to TRBJ1-5; no clear D gene. The V gene lost 2 bases and the J gene lost 0 bases, with 8 bases spanning the gap. The CDR3 runs to 15 residues. Germline CDR1 MNHNY, CDR2 SVGAGI (reference sequence). In DNA form, the CDR3 reads TGTGCCAGCAGTTACCAACCGAATAGCAATCAGCCCCAGCATTTT. Translated, it gives CASSYQPNSNQPQHF.

The genes are TRBV5-6 and TRBJ1-3; D gene unclear. From germline, CDR1 is SGHDT and CDR2 YYEEEE. The ends were cut back, 4 bases at V and 3 bases at J, with 11 bases in the middle. This CDR3 has 14 residues. As DNA, the CDR3 is TGTGCCAGCAGCCATTACCTCGTTGGAAACACCATATATTTT. This sequence encodes CASSHYLVGNTIYF.

This sequence joins TRBV7-2 and TRBJ1-2, with 7 bases aligning to TRBD1. CDR1 and CDR2 (germline): SGHTA, FQGNSA. Trimming took 4 bases from V and 4 from J; bases not matched to a gene: 9. The CDR3 has 15 amino acids. CDR3: CASSSRQGAPYGYTF. Written as DNA, the CDR3 is TGTGCCAGCAGCTCCAGACAGGGAGCGCCCTATGGCTACACCTTC.

This sequence joins TRBV7-3 and TRBJ1-2; 8 bases align to TRBD1. The CDR3 runs 14 residues. Germline CDR1 is SGHTA and CDR2 is FQGTGA. The trim removed 5 bases at V and 8 bases at J, leaving 10 bases unmatched. The CDR3 DNA sequence: TGTGCCAGCAGCCCAAAAGCAGGGGGCCAGGGCTACACCTTC. Translated: CASSPKAGGQGYTF.

This chain links TRBV6-5 with TRBJ1-1; 8 positions agree with TRBD1. This CDR3 contains 16 residues. CDR1 is MNHEY, CDR2 SVGAGI, per germline. Trimming at V came to 2 bases and at J to 5 bases, leaving 10 bases not matched to a gene. CDR3 region: CASSYQPGQGGTEAFF. DNA of the CDR3: TGTGCCAGCAGTTACCAGCCTGGACAGGGTGGAACTGAAGCTTTCTTT.

This chain uses TRBV21-1 with TRBJ2-5; TRBD2, as called in the table, went unchecked against the DNA. TRBV21-1 is listed as a pseudogene. The CDR3 contains 14 residues. CDR3 in DNA: TGTGCCAGCAGCAAAGTCGAAGATCGGGAGACCCAGTACTTC. It codes for CASSKVEDRETQYF.

The chain recombines TRBV6-5 with TRBJ1-4; maybe TRBD1 (6 bases). The germline V gene encodes CDR1 MNHEY and CDR2 SVGAGI. The length of the CDR3 is 12 residues. Trimming took 6 bases from V and 5 from J, leaving 7 bases between them. The CDR3 is CASSQGNEKLFF. DNA for the CDR3: TGTGCCAGCAGCCAGGGGAATGAAAAACTGTTTTTT.

This clone appeared a few times. This chain joins TRBV2 and TRBJ1-5, with D unresolved. The CDR3 spans 17 residues. Germline CDR1 reads SNHLY; CDR2 reads FYNNEI. The V end was cut by 6 bases, the J end by 0 bases, with 18 bases between. This CDR3 is CASSLQPPQFSNQPQHF. The CDR3 DNA is TGTGCCAGCAGCCTGCAACCCCCCCAATTTAGCAATCAGCCCCAGCATTTT.

To note about this clone: This may arise from a read error, as a much more abundant clone is one base away. The chain combines TRBV13 with TRBJ2-3; the D gene is possibly TRBD2 (7 bases). This CDR3 spans 17 amino acids. V was trimmed by 5 bases and J by 0 bases, leaving 18 bases between them. The germline gives CDR1 PRHDT, CDR2 FYEKMQ (reference sequence). CDR3 amino acids: CASSHGRGPTSTDTQYF. Here the CDR3 DNA reads TGTGCCAGCAGCCATGGGCGGGGGCCAACTAGCACAGATACGCAGTATTTT.

The chain couples TRBV10-3 to TRBJ1-5; no firm D call. The CDR3 runs to 17 residues. Germline assignment: CDR1 ENHRY and CDR2 SYGVKD. Trimming removed 3 bases from V and 1 base from J, with 16 bases in between. CDR3 sequence (DNA): TGTGCCATCAGTGATATTTCTGTAACAGTCAGCAATCAGCCCCAGCATTTT. It translates to CAISDISVTVSNQPQHF.